This T cell receptor (beta chain) was obtained from a study of cytotoxic CD8 clonotypes in ibrutinib-treated CLL. Overall study context: Overall, 25 or so responses were partial and 2 complete; following median roughly 70 months, roughly 15 patients stayed remitted and around twelve progressed. When averaged across all of the samples, the counts came to a few hundred thousand productive templates and tens of thousands of productive rearrangements.

Germline CDR1 reads SGHRS; CDR2 reads YFSETQ. The V segment lost 2 bases and the J segment 1 base; nucleotides outside the gene matches: 8. CDR3 length: 16 residues. Details on this clone: Its antigen is not known.

Sequencing used immunoSEQ multiplex PCR; TCRdb keeps in-frame clones, though not all of them. Of 19,000 or so clones in the sample, 65% to 85% were seen once. Whole-study findings and limits: Baseline levels of clonality went above those of age-matched healthy donors and moved with circulating CD8+ T-cell counts.

The sample was PBMCs, taken before ibrutinib treatment. The sequence was obtained from a human donor with chronic lymphocytic leukemia. The gene calls are TRBV5-1 and TRBJ1-1; 7 nucleotides match TRBD1. The CDR3 DNA is TGCGCCAGCAGCTTCGGAGGGGGCACTTCGAACACTGAAGCTTTCTTT. Translated: CASSFGGGTSNTEAFF.